These T cell receptor beta chains were read from a single sample in a study of T-cell reconstitution after alpha-beta-depleted transplantation in children. TCRdb independently ran MiXCR on the PCR reads; one entry per CDR3 protein. There are some 280,000 distinct CDR3 sequences in the sample; approximately 9.8% occur only once, and about 9.4% lies in the top ten. The material was PBMCs from the stem cell graft donor, obtained from the stem cell graft. Every receptor here comes from a human donor who donated a stem cell graft to a child with SCID. Each CDR3 is given with its conserved first and last residue. A D gene is named only where the DNA matches it firmly. Only some rows state a clone size, as once, few, many or a class for expanded clones.

d_call j_call v_call clone_size cdr3_aa cdr3_nt
. TRBJ2-1 TRBV5-1 many CASSSNMDPQFF TGCGCCAGCAGCTCTAATATGGACCCACAGTTCTTC
. TRBJ1-2 TRBV14 few CASSPTGYGYTF TGTGCCAGCAGCCCTACGGGCTATGGCTACACCTTC
. TRBJ2-3 TRBV5-5 few CASSNQGVDTQYF TGTGCCAGCAGCAACCAAGGGGTGGATACGCAGTATTTT
. TRBJ2-1 TRBV5-1 many CASSLGPSYEQFF TGCGCCAGCAGCTTGGGGCCCTCGTATGAGCAGTTCTTC
. TRBJ2-7 TRBV5-1 many CAGNSEQYF TGCGCCGGGAACAGCGAGCAGTACTTC
. TRBJ2-2 TRBV7-3 few CASSSGPPTNTGELFF TGTGCCAGCAGCTCGGGTCCTCCGACAAACACCGGGGAGCTGTTTTTT
. TRBJ2-3 TRBV12-3/TRBV12-4 . CASSFAALNTDTQYF TGTGCCAGCAGTTTTGCCGCCCTTAACACAGATACGCAGTATTTT
. TRBJ2-7 TRBV12-3/TRBV12-4 few CASSPERVADEQYF TGTGCCAGCAGCCCGGAGCGGGTAGCGGACGAGCAGTACTTC
. TRBJ2-3 TRBV12-3/TRBV12-4 many CASSSAVQGTQYF TGTGCCAGCAGTTCCGCCGTTCAGGGGACGCAGTATTTT
. TRBJ2-3 TRBV5-1 many CASSLGHIGTDTQYF TGCGCCAGCAGCTTGGGTCATATAGGGACAGATACGCAGTATTTT
TRBD1 TRBJ1-1 TRBV12-3/TRBV12-4 many CASSLAAGTANTEAFF TGTGCCAGCTCTTTAGCTGCGGGGACAGCGAACACTGAAGCTTTCTTT
TRBD1 TRBJ1-6 TRBV2 . CASGTGGSPLHF TGTGCCAGCGGGACAGGGGGATCACCCCTCCACTTT
. TRBJ2-7 TRBV7-3 . CASSLSGGGYEQYF TGTGCCAGCAGCTTAAGTGGGGGAGGCTACGAGCAGTACTTC
. TRBJ2-5 TRBV20-1 many CSATLVLGTQYF TGCAGTGCTACACTAGTTTTAGGGACCCAGTACTTC
. TRBJ1-6 TRBV20-1 . CSARVGGSGSYNSPLHF TGCAGTGCTAGAGTAGGAGGGTCGGGCTCCTATAATTCACCCCTCCACTTT
TRBD2 TRBJ2-4 TRBV5-1 . CASSLGTSGGIGKNIQYF TGCGCCAGCAGCTTGGGAACTAGCGGGGGTATCGGCAAAAACATTCAGTACTTC
TRBD1 TRBJ1-1 TRBV12-3/TRBV12-4 . CASSQDRGPEAFF TGTGCCAGCAGCCAGGACAGGGGCCCTGAAGCTTTCTTT
. TRBJ2-7 TRBV9 few CASTPRDIAYEQYF TGTGCCAGCACCCCTCGGGACATCGCCTACGAGCAGTACTTC
TRBD1 TRBJ1-2 TRBV5-1 . CASTLSSQGNYGYTF TGCGCCAGCACTCTGTCGTCACAGGGGAACTATGGCTACACCTTC
. TRBJ1-1 TRBV10-3 few CAISESRGRLNTEAFF TGTGCCATCAGTGAGTCGAGAGGCCGGCTGAACACTGAAGCTTTCTTT
. TRBJ2-1 TRBV7-2 few CASSFIQSSSYNEQFF TGTGCCAGCAGCTTCATTCAGTCGAGCTCCTACAATGAGCAGTTCTTC
TRBD1 TRBJ1-2 TRBV20-1 few CSANLDRTHYGYTF TGCAGTGCCAACTTGGACAGGACCCACTATGGCTACACCTTC
. TRBJ1-4 TRBV12-3/TRBV12-4 . CASSFNRPNEKLFF TGTGCCAGCAGTTTTAATCGGCCTAATGAAAAACTGTTTTTT
TRBD1 TRBJ2-1 TRBV24-1 few CATSDSGQGGNEQFF TGTGCCACCAGTGATTCTGGACAGGGCGGGAATGAGCAGTTCTTC
. TRBJ2-2 TRBV21-1 few CASSYSGTANTGELFF TGTGCCAGCAGCTACTCAGGGACAGCGAACACCGGGGAGCTGTTTTTT
TRBD1 TRBJ1-1 TRBV7-9 many CASSLVSGGPRNTEAFF TGTGCCAGCAGCTTAGTGTCAGGGGGCCCCCGGAACACTGAAGCTTTCTTT
TRBD2 TRBJ2-5 TRBV20-1 . CSARDGRAGAWVETQYF TGCAGTGCTAGAGATGGGAGAGCGGGGGCCTGGGTGGAGACCCAGTACTTC
. TRBJ1-3 TRBV20-1 few CSASKGYADTIYF TGCAGTGCTAGTAAGGGGTATGCGGACACCATATATTTT
TRBD2 TRBJ2-5 TRBV7-9 many CASSSTERGNQETQYF TGTGCCAGCAGCTCAACTGAGCGGGGTAACCAAGAGACCCAGTACTTC
. TRBJ2-2 TRBV7-3 once CASSLLGGPNTGELFF TGTGCCAGCAGCCTCCTCGGGGGGCCGAACACCGGGGAGCTGTTTTTT
TRBD2 TRBJ2-7 TRBV6-1 many CASRPSGLAGNYEQYF TGTGCCAGCAGGCCAAGTGGACTAGCGGGGAACTACGAGCAGTACTTC
TRBD2 TRBJ2-2 TRBV5-1 . CASSRAGGNTGELFF TGCGCCAGCAGCCGAGCGGGGGGGAACACCGGGGAGCTGTTTTTT
TRBD2 TRBJ2-3 TRBV7-2 few CASSLMAGGTDTQYF TGTGCCAGCAGCTTAATGGCGGGGGGAACAGATACGCAGTATTTT
. TRBJ2-2 TRBV7-9 . CASSQGTFANTGELFF TGTGCCAGCAGCCAGGGGACCTTCGCGAACACCGGGGAGCTGTTTTTT
. TRBJ1-4 TRBV6-5 few CASSYAPNEKLFF TGTGCCAGCAGTTATGCCCCAAATGAAAAACTGTTTTTT
. TRBJ2-7 TRBV10-3 . CAISVQGSYEQYF TGTGCCATCAGTGTACAGGGCTCCTACGAGCAGTACTTC
. TRBJ2-7 TRBV12-3/TRBV12-4 . CASSYRDGTYEQYF TGTGCCAGCAGTTACCGGGACGGCACCTACGAGCAGTACTTC
. TRBJ2-2 TRBV27 few CASTEEGGELFF TGTGCCAGCACGGAAGAAGGCGGGGAGCTGTTTTTT
TRBD1 TRBJ2-3 TRBV7-8 few CASSLGVDRGRLDTQYF TGTGCCAGCAGCTTAGGAGTTGACAGGGGGCGGTTAGATACGCAGTATTTT
. TRBJ2-1 TRBV3-1 many CASKSGPDEQFF TGTGCCAGCAAATCGGGGCCCGATGAGCAGTTCTTC
. TRBJ1-1 TRBV20-1 many CSASGGDTEAFF TGCAGTGCTAGCGGCGGGGATACTGAAGCTTTCTTT
TRBD2 TRBJ2-3 TRBV7-8 many CASSLAWLAGGQGDTQYF TGTGCCAGCAGCTTAGCGTGGCTAGCGGGGGGGCAGGGAGATACGCAGTATTTT
. TRBJ2-4 TRBV10-3 many CAISDNNIQYF TGTGCCATCAGTGACAATAACATTCAGTACTTC
. TRBJ2-7 TRBV9 . CASSVDSFPQAGGEQYF TGTGCCAGCAGCGTAGACAGTTTTCCCCAAGCCGGGGGCGAGCAGTACTTC
. TRBJ2-3 TRBV9 . CASSVDGSDTDTQYF TGTGCCAGCAGCGTGGACGGATCCGACACAGATACGCAGTATTTT
. TRBJ2-5 TRBV11-2 . CASSPPGPGFETQYF TGTGCCAGCAGCCCACCGGGACCGGGATTTGAGACCCAGTACTTC
. TRBJ2-3 TRBV7-9 . CASSLRGRGTDTQYF TGTGCCAGCAGCTTACGGGGCCGGGGGACAGATACGCAGTATTTT
TRBD1 TRBJ2-2 TRBV5-5 . CASSTGVAGELFF TGTGCCAGCAGTACAGGGGTGGCCGGGGAGCTGTTTTTT
. TRBJ2-3 TRBV10-3 many CAISVNTDTQYF TGTGCCATCAGTGTAAACACAGATACGCAGTATTTT
. TRBJ2-2 TRBV19 . CASSIVIGGAGELFF TGTGCCAGTAGTATCGTCATAGGGGGTGCCGGGGAGCTGTTTTTT
TRBD1 TRBJ2-1 TRBV3-1 many CASSPGTGDDEQFF TGTGCCAGCAGCCCCGGGACAGGGGATGATGAGCAGTTCTTC
TRBD1 TRBJ1-2 TRBV3-1 many CASSDRAGHYGYTF TGTGCCAGCAGCGACAGGGCCGGGCACTATGGCTACACCTTC